The present T cell receptor (beta chain) was sequenced within a study of T cells in localized non-small cell lung cancer. Produced via immunoSEQ multiplex PCR; TCRdb's table is partial and in-frame only. The sample lists 58,000 or so clones; roughly nine tenths were seen once. The length of the CDR3 is 15 residues. Trimming left V 0 bases short and J 4 bases short, with 11 bases between. CDR1 is MGHRA, CDR2 YSYEKL, per germline. This TCR was recovered from a woman aged 40 to 75 with stage I lung adenocarcinoma. V and J are TRBV4-1 and TRBJ2-3, with D tentatively TRBD2 (5 bases). Here the sequenced sample was peripheral blood, taken before any cancer treatment. CDR3 in amino acids: CASSQDLGSADTQYF. CDR3 DNA: TGCGCCAGCAGCCAAGACCTGGGGAGCGCAGATACGCAGTATTTT.